Presented here are 9 T cell receptor beta chains from one specimen sequenced in a study of blood T cell repertoires in COVID-19. Generated by immunoSEQ multiplex PCR, the TCRdb table keeps only in-frame clones and is missing some. The sample includes roughly 240,000 clones, roughly 89% of them seen just once. Sequenced sample: PBMCs or T cells enriched from blood (not recorded which). All receptors come from a young woman with acute COVID-19.

This rearrangement joins TRBV7-2 to TRBJ1-6; maybe TRBD1 (5 bases). The CDR3 is 15 amino acids. Germline CDR1 and CDR2: SGHTA and FQGNSA. Trimming removed 4 bases at V and 10 bases at J, with 17 bases between. Here the CDR3 reads CASSWTPGGNSPLHF. CDR3 in DNA: TGTGCCAGCAGCTGGACCCCGGGGGGAAACTCACCCCTCCACTTT.

The CDR3 DNA reads as TGCGCCAGCAGCCAAGGGGCTTCGAACACCGGGGAGCTGTTTTTT. This sequence encodes CASSQGASNTGELFF. The chain carries TRBV4-1 and TRBJ2-2, with D uncertain. The germline V and J ends were trimmed by 1 base and 0 bases, with 6 bases remaining between them. This CDR3 comprises 15 residues. Per the germline V gene, CDR1 is MGHRA and CDR2 is YSYEKL.

V usage is TRBV6-1 and J usage is TRBJ1-4; 10 bases align to TRBD1. V was pared by 3 bases and J by 6 bases, with 7 bases of the junction left unmatched. Germline lookup yields CDR1 MNHNS and CDR2 SASEGT. This CDR3 has 16 amino acids. CDR3 in amino acids: CASSENLGTGDEKLFF. DNA of the CDR3: TGTGCCAGCAGTGAGAATCTGGGGACAGGGGATGAAAAACTGTTTTTT.

This clone was found a few times. This same CDR3 is encoded by further DNA sequences in the sample. The chain combines TRBV27 with TRBJ1-1, with D possibly TRBD1 on 5 matching bases. The CDR3 totals 13 residues. V lost 2 bases and J lost 1, with 5 bases in between. CDR1 and CDR2 (germline): MNHEY, SMNVEV (reference sequence). CDR3 sequence reads: CASSLRGNTEAFF. The DNA for the CDR3 is TGTGCCAGCAGTTTAAGGGGGAACACTGAAGCTTTCTTT.

V usage is TRBV20-1 and J usage is TRBJ1-2; perhaps TRBD1 as D (6 bases). V shed 3 bases and J shed 8 bases, with 10 bases lying between them. CDR1 is DFQATT and CDR2 is SNEGSKA in the germline V gene (reference sequence). CDR3 length: 11 amino acids. The CDR3 loop reads CSASPGEGYTF. The CDR3 region has the DNA TGCAGTGCTAGTCCAGGGGAAGGCTACACCTTC.

J is TRBJ1-2 and V is TRBV6-5; D may be TRBD1 (5 bases). V was clipped by 6 bases and J by 3 bases, with 11 bases between them. The CDR3 is 13 amino acids. CDR1 and CDR2 (germline): MNHEY, SVGAGI. The DNA for the CDR3 is TGTGCCAGCAGAGCGACAGACCACTATGGCTACACCTTC. As protein: CASRATDHYGYTF.

The chain couples TRBV7-2 to TRBJ1-1; the D is unclear. The CDR3 length is 14 residues. Germline V gene lookup returns CDR1 SGHTA and CDR2 FQGNSA. With 1 base removed from V and 1 base from J, the gap between germline ends came to 7 bases. CDR3 loop: CASSLETRNTEAFF. CDR3 nucleotides: TGTGCCAGCAGCTTAGAAACGAGGAACACTGAAGCTTTCTTT.

This clone was detected once. V gene TRBV19 combines with J gene TRBJ1-5, with D possibly being TRBD1 (6 bases). The V gene lost 3 bases and the J gene lost 1 base, with 10 bases spanning the gap. The germline gives CDR1 LNHDA, CDR2 SQIVND (reference sequence). CDR3 length equals 15 residues. The CDR3 sequence is CASSIWGHSNQPQHF. In DNA form, the CDR3 reads TGTGCCAGTAGTATCTGGGGGCACAGCAATCAGCCCCAGCATTTT. Full variable domain (outside the CDR3, taken from reference TRBV19 and TRBJ1-5): DGGITQSPKYLFRKEGQNVTLSCEQNLNHDAMYWYRQDPGQGLRLIYYSQIVNDFQKGDIAEGYSVSREKKESFPLTVTSAQKNPTAFYLCASSIWGHSNQPQHFGDGTRLSIL.

This sequence joins TRBV5-1 and TRBJ1-1; TRBD1 aligns across 9 bases. The CDR3 covers 15 residues. After removal of 5 bases from V and 3 bases from J, the junction contained 8 bases not matched to a gene. Germline-derived CDR1 and CDR2 are SGHRS and YFSETQ. In DNA form, the CDR3 reads TGCGCCAGCAGTGAAGGACAGGGGCACTACACTGAAGCTTTCTTT. This translates into CASSEGQGHYTEAFF. The full variable domain, with the rest looked up from reference TRBV5-1 and TRBJ1-1, is KAGVTQTPRYLIKTRGQQVTLSCSPISGHRSVSWYQQTPGQGLQFLFEYFSETQRNKGNFPGRFSGRQFSNSRSEMNVSTLELGDSALYLCASSEGQGHYTEAFFGQGTRLTVV.